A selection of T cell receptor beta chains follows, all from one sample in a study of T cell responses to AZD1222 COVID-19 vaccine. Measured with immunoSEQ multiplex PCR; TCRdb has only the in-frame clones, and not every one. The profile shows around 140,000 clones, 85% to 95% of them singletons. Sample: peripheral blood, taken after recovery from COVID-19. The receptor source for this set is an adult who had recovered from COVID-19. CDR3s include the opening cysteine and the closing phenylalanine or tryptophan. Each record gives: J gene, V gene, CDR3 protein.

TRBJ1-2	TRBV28	CASSLGLYGYTF
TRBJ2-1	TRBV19	CASSTGQGRDNEQFF
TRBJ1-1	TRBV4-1	CASSQVGKRRGTEAFF
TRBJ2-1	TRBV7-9	CASSPPGLAGGLRQFF
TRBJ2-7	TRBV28	CASSFRDAAEQYF
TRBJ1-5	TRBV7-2	CASSNRSPNQPQHF
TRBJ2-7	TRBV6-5	CASSYWGSGREGEQYF
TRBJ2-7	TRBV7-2	CASSLGTGPYEQYF
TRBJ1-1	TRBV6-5	CAAQGPLNTEAFF
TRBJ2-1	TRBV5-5	CASSQNYNEQFF
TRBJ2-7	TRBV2	CASRRSLDVSYEQYF
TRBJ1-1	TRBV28	CASSSQGPEAFF
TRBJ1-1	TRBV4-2	CASSHREGADTEAFF
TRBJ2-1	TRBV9	CASSVAPGSRGSYNEQFF
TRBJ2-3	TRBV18	CASSAGLSTDTQYF
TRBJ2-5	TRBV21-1	CASSKSQQQHQETQYF
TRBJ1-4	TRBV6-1	CASSDRRDRAEKLFF
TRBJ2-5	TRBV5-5	CASSLRTSEVKTQYF
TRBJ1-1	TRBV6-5	CASSFLLQNTEAFF
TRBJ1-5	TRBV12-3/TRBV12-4	CASSLRGIQPQHF
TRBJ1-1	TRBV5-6	CASSFGQGDTEAFF
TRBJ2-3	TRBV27	CASSFRGWDTQYF
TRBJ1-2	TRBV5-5	CASSLVAQNNYGYTF
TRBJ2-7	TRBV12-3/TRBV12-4	CASSPQEGYEQYF
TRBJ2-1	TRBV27	CASSPSPYNEQFF
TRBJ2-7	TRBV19	CASSIVGSSYEQYF
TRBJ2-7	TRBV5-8	CASSMTGFSYEQYF
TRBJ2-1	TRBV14	CASSQVYEQFF